This T cell receptor beta chain comes out of a study of response to subunit inactivated influenza vaccine (dated by TCRdb to between 2017 and 2018). At the level of the whole study: The study used deep quantitative T cell receptor repertoire profiling to track responses to a trivalent subunit inactivated influenza vaccine. Study-wide conclusions, independent of this receptor: The authors suggested that each seasonal influenza vaccination may recruit only a limited number of new T cells.

V is cut back by 5 bases and J by 8 bases, with 11 bases in the junction unmatched. The CDR3 contains 15 residues, cysteine and phenylalanine counted. Just the 45-base CDR3 DNA is kept, in frame starting at base 1. The sample holds a few counts of this clonotype. Which antigen it targets is not known. No base qualities exist here, and no much larger clone lies one base off it. The library was generated by RT-PCR. The sample was run on an Illumina HiSeq 2500. TCRdb reran the public reads through fastp at Q25 and MiXCR, keeping productive beta chains. Identical CDR3 protein sequences are pooled into one entry, listed with their most common genes and DNA. For this sample there are approximately 300,000 distinct CDR3 sequences; roughly 22% appear just once. Of the sample, about 9.3% falls within the top ten clones.

Here the sequenced sample was PBMCs from blood, taken less than 22 months after vaccination. The rearranged segments are TRBV12-3 or TRBV12-4 and TRBJ1-2; 10 middle bases align to TRBD1. The clonotype comes from a man between 50 and 69 years old who received an inactivated influenza vaccine. Donor details come from another sample of the same person, matched by shared clones. The CDR3 region has the sequence CASSLNRDRGRGYTF. The nucleotides read TGTGCCAGCAGTCTGAACCGGGACAGGGGTCGAGGCTACACCTTC.